Described below is a single T cell receptor beta chain sequence and its context. Its matching antigen is unknown. This entry comes from a study of Ad26.COV2.S vaccination and SARS-CoV-2 variants. Whole-study context: Donor joined the COV1001 Ad26.COV2.S trial arm. Intramuscularly, Ad26.COV2.S was given either once or twice, 56 days apart.

This CDR3 region has 17 residues. The V segment lost 4 bases and the J segment 4 bases; nucleotides outside the gene matches: 14. Germline CDR1 reads SGHRS; CDR2 reads YFSETQ. Only in-frame clones appear in the TCRdb table, and some are missing; sequencing was by immunoSEQ multiplex PCR. The sample contains more than 300,000 clones, roughly nine tenths of which appear only once. The treatment is: about 20 received Ad26.COV2.S at low or high dose, single or two shots; several received placebo; per-sample allocation not given. Following the first vaccine or placebo injection, samples were taken on day 63. Study-wide points: Spike-specific TCR breadth was greater after Ad26.COV2.S than placebo.

The input for sequencing was peripheral blood, taken in a trial of Ad26.COV2.S vaccine versus placebo. The clonotype comes from a person between 18 and 59 years old who received the Ad26.COV2.S COVID-19 vaccine or a placebo. The V gene is TRBV5-1, the J gene TRBJ2-7; the match to TRBD1 covers 10 bases. The CDR3 DNA reads TGCGCCAGCAGCGTCGGGACAGGGGTCTATACCGGGTACGAGCAGTACTTC. This gives the protein CASSVGTGVYTGYEQYF.